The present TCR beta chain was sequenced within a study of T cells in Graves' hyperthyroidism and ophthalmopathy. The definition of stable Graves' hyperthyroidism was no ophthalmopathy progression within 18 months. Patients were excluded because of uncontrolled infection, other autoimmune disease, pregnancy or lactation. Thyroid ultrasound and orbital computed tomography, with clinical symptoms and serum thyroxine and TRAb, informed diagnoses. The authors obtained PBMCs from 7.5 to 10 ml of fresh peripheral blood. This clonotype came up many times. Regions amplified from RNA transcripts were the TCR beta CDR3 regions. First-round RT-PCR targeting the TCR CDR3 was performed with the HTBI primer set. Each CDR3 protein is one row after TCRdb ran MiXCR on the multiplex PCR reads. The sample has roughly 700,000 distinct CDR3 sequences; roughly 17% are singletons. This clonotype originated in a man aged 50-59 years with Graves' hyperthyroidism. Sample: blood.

In DNA, the CDR3 is TGTGCCAGCAGTTTACCTCCGGGACAGGGGACCACTGAAGCTTTCTTT. Amino acid sequence: CASSLPPGQGTTEAFF. The chain has TRBV28 and TRBJ1-1; 10 bases line up with TRBD1. The germline V gene has CDR1 MDHEN and CDR2 SYDVKM. This CDR3 comprises 16 residues. V lost 2 bases to trimming and J lost 4 bases; unmatched junction nucleotides: 7.